One sample yielded the 23 T cell receptor beta chains listed below, sequenced in a study of vaccination effects on CD4 cells after COVID-19. With the ViraFEST assay, the study expanded antigen-specific CD4+ T cells using viral peptide pools, then sequenced them. Subsequent to roughly 9 days of culture, CD4+ T cells were isolated. Two doses of BNT162b2 or mRNA-1273 vaccine were administered to participants. Sequencing was performed with immunoSEQ multiplex PCR; in TCRdb, only in-frame clones are kept and a portion is missing. This table holds 70,000 to 95,000 clones, roughly 80% found once. Their cognate antigens are unknown. Sequences were derived from CD4+ T cells from PBMCs cultured with HCoV-OC43 spike peptides, sampled after COVID-19 vaccination. The subset here: HCoV-OC43 spike overlapping peptide pool stimulation. The receptors were sampled from a human donor who received a COVID-19 vaccine.

The V gene is TRBV2, the J gene TRBJ1-1; no definite D call. This CDR3 is built from 17 residues. Trimming cost V 6 bases and J 4 bases, with 24 bases left between them. Germline V CDR1 and CDR2: SNHLY, FYNNEI. Here the CDR3 DNA reads TGTGCCAGCAGCTCTTCGGGTTACACAGTATCTATCACTGAAGCTTTCTTT. Protein: CASSSSGYTVSITEAFF.

The chain has TRBV3-1 (or the pseudogene TRBV3-2) and TRBJ1-4; D may be TRBD1 (6 bases). Germline CDR1 reads LGHDT; CDR2 reads YNNKEL (reference sequence). The CDR3 is 14 amino acids. Trimming took off 1 base at V and 10 bases at J, with 13 bases between the two ends. The CDR3 bases are TGTGCCAGCAGCCAAGGTCAGGGGACCGGAAAACTGTTTTTT. Protein sequence: CASSQGQGTGKLFF.

A single count supports this clone. The CDR3 coding sequence is TGTGCCAGCAGAGAAACTTACGAGCAGTACGTC. Translating it yields CASRETYEQYV. The chain is built from TRBV2 and TRBJ2-7; D not certain. Between the trimmed V and J ends, which lost 6 bases and 4 bases, there was a span of 7 bases. The CDR3 length is 11 residues. Germline V gene lookup returns CDR1 SNHLY and CDR2 FYNNEI.

The V gene is TRBV5-1, the J gene TRBJ1-1; no reliable D call. Germline values: CDR1 SGHRS, CDR2 YFSETQ. The CDR3 contains 14 residues. V lost 4 bases and J 3 bases, leaving 13 bases between the germline ends. The CDR3 loop reads CASSPDGLYTEAFF. The DNA for the CDR3 is TGCGCCAGCAGCCCAGACGGGTTGTACACTGAAGCTTTCTTT.

V and J are TRBV9 and TRBJ1-2; no clear D gene. The CDR3 sequence is 16 residues long. Germline values: CDR1 SGDLS, CDR2 YYNGEE. V gave up 5 bases and J gave up 1 base, with 18 bases separating them. CDR3 loop: CASSLWAAQDNYGYTF. The CDR3 DNA is TGTGCCAGCAGTTTGTGGGCGGCCCAGGATAACTATGGCTACACCTTC.

The rearrangement uses TRBV24-1 and TRBJ2-1; D is unresolved. The CDR3 is made up of 14 amino acids. V lost 6 bases, J lost 6 bases, and 14 bases lay in between. Germline V gene sequence: CDR1 KGHDR, CDR2 SFDVKD. The CDR3 sequence is CATSISVGPNEQFF. Here the CDR3 DNA reads TGTGCCACCAGTATATCTGTGGGTCCCAATGAGCAGTTCTTC.

The chain combines TRBV15 with TRBJ2-7; D remains ambiguous. This CDR3 region has 14 residues. V was clipped by 0 bases and J by 9 bases, with 15 bases between them. Germline V gene lookup returns CDR1 LNHNV and CDR2 YYDKDF (reference sequence). The CDR3 sequence: CATSRDQVILGQYV. CDR3 nucleotides: TGTGCCACCAGCAGAGATCAAGTTATACTCGGGCAGTACGTC.

A single count supports this clone. The chain has TRBV5-8 and TRBJ2-7; D might be TRBD1 or TRBD2, each matching 5 bases. The V end was cut by 0 bases, the J end by 4 bases, with 8 bases between. Per germline, CDR1 SGHTS and CDR2 YDEGEE. The CDR3 contains 13 residues. The CDR3 coding sequence is TGTGCCAGCAGCTTGGACAGGACTTACGAGCAGTACGTC. Protein: CASSLDRTYEQYV.

The chain recombines TRBV3-1 (or the pseudogene TRBV3-2) with TRBJ1-1; 8 positions agree with TRBD1. Germline lookup yields CDR1 LGHDT and CDR2 YNNKEL (reference sequence). With 4 bases clipped from V and 4 bases from J, the junction kept 5 bases outside the gene matches. CDR3 length equals 14 residues. DNA of the CDR3: TGTGCCAGCAGCCGACAGGGGTTGAGCACTGAAGCTTTCTTT. This gives the protein CASSRQGLSTEAFF.

The CDR3 spells CASSIEGGGTGELFF. CDR3 DNA: TGTGCCAGTAGTATAGAAGGGGGCGGGACCGGGGAGCTGTTTTTT. The gene calls are TRBV19 and TRBJ2-2; TRBD1 agrees at 7 bases. Germline V gives CDR1 LNHDA, CDR2 SQIVND (reference sequence). CDR3 length: 15 residues. V shed 0 bases, J shed 5 bases, and the junction held 3 bases outside the gene matches. Looking up the rest from reference TRBV19 and TRBJ2-2 gives the full variable domain: DGGITQSPKYLFRKEGQNVTLSCEQNLNHDAMYWYRQDPGQGLRLIYYSQIVNDFQKGDIAEGYSVSREKKESFPLTVTSAQKNPTAFYLCASSIEGGGTGELFFGEGSRLTVL.

The rearrangement uses TRBV5-1 and TRBJ2-1; 11 nucleotides align to TRBD2. The CDR3 is 14 amino acids. Unmatched junction bases numbered 9, after V lost 6 bases and J lost 10 bases. Germline values: CDR1 SGHRS, CDR2 YFSETQ. The CDR3 DNA is TGCGCCAGCACGCTAGCGGGGGGCCCGGACGAGCAGTTCTTC. Residues: CASTLAGGPDEQFF.

The V gene is TRBV5-1, the J gene TRBJ1-2; tentative D call: TRBD1 (6 bases). The V end was cut by 0 bases, the J end by 5 bases, with 14 bases between. CDR3 length equals 15 residues. Germline V gene data show CDR1 as SGHRS and CDR2 as YFSETQ. DNA for the CDR3: TGCGCCAGCAGCTTGGAGTTCGGGGGGCTGTATGGCTACACCTTC. This codes for CASSLEFGGLYGYTF.

CDR3 protein: CAASQGETDTQYF. CDR3 nucleotides: TGTGCCGCGAGCCAGGGAGAAACAGATACGCAGTATTTT. The chain employs TRBV2 and TRBJ2-3, with D possibly being TRBD1 or TRBD2 (5 bases each). The CDR3 contains 13 residues. The germline V gene encodes CDR1 SNHLY and CDR2 FYNNEI. Trimming took 11 bases from V and 3 from J, leaving 15 bases between them.

The chain employs TRBV10-1 and TRBJ1-3; TRBD1 agrees at 9 bases. The V gene's germline CDR1 is WNHNN and CDR2 SYGVQD (reference sequence). V gave up 3 bases and J gave up 4 bases; unmatched junction bases: 7. The CDR3 is 16 residues long. The CDR3 here is CASSDGTGGRGNTIYF. DNA of the CDR3: TGCGCCAGCAGTGATGGTACAGGGGGCCGAGGAAACACCATATATTTT.

The J gene is TRBJ2-5, the V gene TRBV19; weak D call: TRBD1 (6 bases). Germline V CDR1 and CDR2: LNHDA, SQIVND (reference sequence). The CDR3 extends over 14 amino acids. Trimming cost V 5 bases and J 1 base, with 11 bases left between them. The CDR3 nucleotides read TGTGCCAGTAGTTTCGGGACACTCCAAGAGACCCAGTACTTC. It translates to CASSFGTLQETQYF. Supplemented by reference TRBV19 and TRBJ2-5, the full variable domain reads DGGITQSPKYLFRKEGQNVTLSCEQNLNHDAMYWYRQDPGQGLRLIYYSQIVNDFQKGDIAEGYSVSREKKESFPLTVTSAQKNPTAFYLCASSFGTLQETQYFGPGTRLLVL.

The V call is TRBV6-6, the J call TRBJ2-5; D is uncertain. V lost 4 bases to trimming and J lost 5 bases, with 5 bases between them. CDR3 length: 11 amino acids. Germline CDR1 and CDR2: MNHNY and SVGAGI (reference sequence). The CDR3 DNA reads as TGTGCCAGCAGTTTAGACGAGACCCAGTACTTC. Translated, it gives CASSLDETQYF.

This chain uses TRBV18 with TRBJ2-7; D gene uncertain. Trimming pared 6 bases from V and 0 bases from J, leaving 9 bases between. The V gene's germline CDR1 is KGHSH and CDR2 LQKENI. CDR3 size: 13 residues. CDR3 nucleotides: TGTGCCAGCTCCCCAGGTTACTCCTACGAGCAGTACGTC. As protein: CASSPGYSYEQYV.

The genes are TRBV24-1 and TRBJ1-4; TRBD1 matches 7 bases. V lost 2 bases, J lost 8 bases, and 7 bases stayed unmatched. The CDR3 has 15 residues. Germline loops: CDR1 KGHDR, CDR2 SFDVKD. The DNA of the CDR3 is TGTGCCACCAGTGATTCGGCCAGGGGGAAAGAAAAACTGTTTTTT. It encodes CATSDSARGKEKLFF.

The V call is TRBV18, the J call TRBJ2-5; D unclear. The V end was cut by 6 bases, the J end by 2 bases, with 10 bases between. There are 13 residues in the CDR3. Germline V gene lookup returns CDR1 KGHSH and CDR2 LQKENI. The CDR3 spells CASSSGQQETQYF. CDR3 nucleotide sequence: TGTGCCAGCTCGTCAGGCCAGCAAGAGACCCAGTACTTC. Complete variable domain (other parts from reference TRBV18 and TRBJ2-5): NAGVMQNPRHLVRRRGQEARLRCSPMKGHSHVYWYRQLPEEGLKFMVYLQKENIIDESGMPKERFSAEFPKEGPSILRIQQVVRGDSAAYFCASSSGQQETQYFGPGTRLLVL.

The rearrangement joins TRBV6-6 to TRBJ1-1, with D possibly TRBD1 on 6 matching bases. This CDR3 has 14 residues. The V and J ends lost 5 bases and 5 bases respectively, with 15 bases between them. Germline loops: CDR1 MNHNY, CDR2 SVGAGI (reference sequence). CDR3 residues: CASSRSGAETEAFF. The CDR3 nucleotides are TGTGCCAGCAGTCGTTCGGGGGCTGAAACTGAAGCTTTCTTT.

This clone was detected only a few times. The J gene is TRBJ2-2, the V gene TRBV11-3; a possible D gene is TRBD1 (6 bases). The CDR3 consists of 15 residues. From germline, CDR1 is SGHNT and CDR2 YENEEA. Trimming cost V 4 bases and J 4 bases, with 13 bases left between them. The CDR3 coding sequence is TGTGCCAGCAGCTCAGGGGTAGGGGTCACCGGGGAGCTGTTTTTT. Its protein is CASSSGVGVTGELFF.

The chain combines TRBV18 with TRBJ1-1; the match to TRBD1 covers 9 bases. CDR1 is KGHSH, CDR2 LQKENI, per germline. This CDR3 comprises 14 residues. J gave up 3 bases and V 5 bases, and 4 bases lay outside the gene matches. The CDR3 DNA is TGTGCCAGCTCAGTGGACAGGGGAGACACTGAAGCTTTCTTT. Encoded protein: CASSVDRGDTEAFF.

The chain uses TRBV7-2 and TRBJ2-3; TRBD1 might be the D (5 bases). The CDR3 totals 15 residues. Germline CDR1 SGHTA, CDR2 FQGNSA. The V and J ends lost 4 bases and 5 bases respectively, with 16 bases between them. The CDR3 DNA reads as TGTGCCAGCAGCTCAAGTAGGGCGGACAAAGATACGCAGTATTTT. It codes for CASSSSRADKDTQYF.